This is a list of T cell receptor beta chains from one sample in a study of shared clonotypes between healthy human individuals. Method: immunoSEQ multiplex PCR; TCRdb's copy keeps in-frame clones and lacks some. The sample lists around 2.3 million clones, approximately 94% occurring once. Sequenced: naive CD4+ T cells sorted from blood. The receptors shown here come from a man aged 18 to 29 in good health. Each CDR3 is given with its conserved first and last residue. Fields, in order: clone size, J gene, D gene, V gene, CDR3 protein, CDR3 DNA. D genes are given only for firm matches. Some rows have no size entry. The others give once, few or many, or a class for an expanded clone.

.,TRBJ2-5,.,TRBV7-9,CASSPTGREEETQYF,TGTGCCAGCAGCCCGACAGGGAGGGAGGAGGAGACCCAGTACTTC
.,TRBJ2-1,.,TRBV9,CASSVASAGPRRAEQFF,TGTGCCAGCAGCGTAGCGAGCGCAGGCCCCCGACGGGCTGAGCAGTTCTTC
.,TRBJ2-1,TRBD2,TRBV5-1,CASSQLTSGRAIEQFF,TGCGCCAGCAGCCAACTGACTAGCGGGAGGGCCATTGAGCAGTTCTTC
.,TRBJ1-6,.,TRBV30,CAWSAGDGFFSPLHF,TGTGCCTGGAGTGCGGGGGACGGCTTCTTTTCACCCCTCCACTTT
.,TRBJ1-5,.,TRBV19,CASSISQNNQPQHF,TGTGCCAGTAGTATATCCCAGAACAATCAGCCCCAGCATTTT
.,TRBJ1-1,.,TRBV28,CASTFQGRMNTEAFF,TGTGCCAGCACCTTTCAGGGACGGATGAACACTGAAGCTTTCTTT
.,TRBJ1-1,.,TRBV30,CAWSPFGGSEAFF,TGTGCCTGGAGCCCCTTCGGAGGTTCTGAAGCTTTCTTT
once,TRBJ1-2,.,TRBV19,CASSMGRPVYGYTF,TGTGCCAGTAGTATGGGACGGCCGGTCTATGGCTACACCTTC
.,TRBJ1-2,.,TRBV30,CAWRIMRQTISNYGYTF,TGTGCCTGGAGAATCATGAGACAGACAATCTCTAACTATGGCTACACCTTC
.,TRBJ2-1,TRBD2,TRBV5-1,CASSPSGVSYNEQFF,TGCGCCAGCAGCCCTAGCGGGGTTTCCTACAATGAGCAGTTCTTC
.,TRBJ1-1,.,TRBV6-1,CASRVGTEAFF,TGTGCCAGCAGGGTGGGGACTGAAGCTTTCTTT
.,TRBJ1-1,.,TRBV29-1,CSVEPILNTEAFF,TGCAGCGTTGAACCCATATTGAACACTGAAGCTTTCTTT
.,TRBJ2-7,.,TRBV9,CASSVDGGTYEQYF,TGTGCCAGCAGCGTGGACGGGGGAACCTACGAGCAGTACTTC
.,TRBJ2-1,TRBD1,TRBV7-2,CASRQDRGRVNEQFF,TGTGCCAGCAGACAAGACAGGGGGCGCGTGAATGAGCAGTTCTTC
.,TRBJ1-6,.,TRBV28,CASSLSPVKGTPNSPLHF,TGTGCCAGCAGTTTAAGTCCCGTAAAGGGGACCCCTAATTCACCCCTCCACTTT